This TCR beta chain is drawn from a study of CXCR3-negative and CXCR3-positive naive CD8 T cells. According to its frequency, this clonotype is medium-sized. Its antigen is still unknown. Naive CD8+ T cells carried a CD45RO-CCR7+CD27+CD95- phenotype. This CDR3 is built from 13 residues. CDR1 and CDR2 (germline): SEHNR, FQNEAQ (reference sequence). Study outcomes and limitations: Memory CD8+ T cell repertoires were far less diverse than both naive subsets. CXCR3-positive naive cells had more hydrophobic TRB CDR3s than CXCR3-negative naive cells.

TRB cDNA libraries were made by UMI-labeled 5' RACE. TCRdb re-analyzed the 5' RACE reads; it lists each CDR3 protein once, without DNA. The sample data list over 4,500 distinct CDR3 sequences. This TCR derives from a human donor in good health. Some clones in this sample may be carry-over from other donors' samples. This rearrangement joins TRBV7-9 to TRBJ2-7. The sequenced sample was naive CXCR3- CD8+ T cells from blood. Described subset: CD45RO-CCR7+CD27+CD95- naive CD8+ T cells lacking CXCR3 (TNR3-). CDR3 residues: CASSLVSRDEQYF.